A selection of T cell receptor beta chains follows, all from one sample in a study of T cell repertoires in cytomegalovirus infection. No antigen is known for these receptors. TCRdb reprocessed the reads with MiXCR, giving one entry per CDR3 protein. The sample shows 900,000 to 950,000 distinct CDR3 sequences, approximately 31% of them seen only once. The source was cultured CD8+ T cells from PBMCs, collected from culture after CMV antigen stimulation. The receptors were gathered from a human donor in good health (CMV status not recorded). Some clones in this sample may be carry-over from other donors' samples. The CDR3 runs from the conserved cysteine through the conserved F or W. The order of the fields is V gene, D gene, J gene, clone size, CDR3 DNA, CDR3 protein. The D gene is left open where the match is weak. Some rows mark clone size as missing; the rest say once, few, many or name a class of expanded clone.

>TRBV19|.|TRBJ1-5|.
TGTGCCAGTGTCTCTTTGGCCGGTCCTCTAAATCAGCCCCAGCATTTT
CASVSLAGPLNQPQHF
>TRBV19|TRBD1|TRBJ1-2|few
TGTGCCAGTAGCAGCCGGGACAGGGGGGGACTTGGCTATGGCTACACCTTC
CASSSRDRGGLGYGYTF
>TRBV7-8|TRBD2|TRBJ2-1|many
TGTGCCAGCAGCGCCTTAGCGGGGAGCTCCTACAATGAGCAGTTCTTC
CASSALAGSSYNEQFF
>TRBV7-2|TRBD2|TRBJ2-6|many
TGTGCCAGCAGCCCGCGGGGTAGCGGGGGGGTCTCTGGGGCCAACGTCCTGACTTTC
CASSPRGSGGVSGANVLTF
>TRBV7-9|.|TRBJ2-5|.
TGTGCCAGCAGCCTTCCAGGGTATCGGGAGACCCAGTACTTC
CASSLPGYRETQYF
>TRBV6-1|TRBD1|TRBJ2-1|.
TGTGCCAGCAGGGACAGGGGGGCCGTCTACAATGAGCAGTTCTTC
CASRDRGAVYNEQFF
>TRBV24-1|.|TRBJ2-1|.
TGTGCCACCAGCGGGGAGTGGGGGTCGGTTTACTCCTACAATGAGCAGTTCTTC
CATSGEWGSVYSYNEQFF
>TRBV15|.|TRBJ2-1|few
TGTGCCACCAGCAGAGGGGACTTCTTATACAATGAGCAGTTCTTC
CATSRGDFLYNEQFF
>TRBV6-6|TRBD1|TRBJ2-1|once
TGTGCCAGCAGTTACAGGACAGGGGGAGACAATGAGCAGTTCTTC
CASSYRTGGDNEQFF
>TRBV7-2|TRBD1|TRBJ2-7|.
TGTGCCAGCAGCTTAGTCAGGGGGAAAGACGAGCAGTACTTC
CASSLVRGKDEQYF
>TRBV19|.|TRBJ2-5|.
TGTGCCAGTAGTATAGAGGGGCTGGAGACCCAGTACTTC
CASSIEGLETQYF
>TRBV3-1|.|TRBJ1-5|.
TGTGCCAGCAGCCAAGATCTCCGTGATCAGCCCCAGCATTTT
CASSQDLRDQPQHF
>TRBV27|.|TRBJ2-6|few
TGTGCCAGCAGTTTATTACCGGCCGGGGCCAACGTCCTGACTTTC
CASSLLPAGANVLTF
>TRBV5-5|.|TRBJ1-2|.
TGTGCCAGCAGCATTTCATTCTATGGCTACACCTTC
CASSISFYGYTF
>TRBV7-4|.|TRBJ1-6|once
TGTGCCAGCACCCAAGGGTCGGGACCCCTCCACTTT
CASTQGSGPLHF
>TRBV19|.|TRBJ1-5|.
TGTGCCAGTAGTACGGGGGCGGGGGCTCAGCCCCAGCATTTT
CASSTGAGAQPQHF
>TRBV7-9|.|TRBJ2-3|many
TGTGCCAGCAGCTTGAGGAAAGCAGATACGCAGTATTTT
CASSLRKADTQYF
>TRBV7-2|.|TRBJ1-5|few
TGTGCCAGCAGCTTATTTAAGGAGGGAATGCATTTT
CASSLFKEGMHF
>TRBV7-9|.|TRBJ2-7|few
TGTGCCAGCAGTGGTGGCGAGCAGTACTTC
CASSGGEQYF
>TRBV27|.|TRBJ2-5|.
TGTGCCAGCAGTAGGCGGGTGGGCGTCGAGACCCAGTACTTC
CASSRRVGVETQYF
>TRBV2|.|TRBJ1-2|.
TGTGCCAGCATCGGCACCTATGGCTACACCTTC
CASIGTYGYTF
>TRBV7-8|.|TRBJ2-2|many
TGTGCCAGCAGCTTAGGTGTAGTTAACACCGGGGAGCTGTTTTTT
CASSLGVVNTGELFF
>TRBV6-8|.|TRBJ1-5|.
TGTGCCAGCAGTTCGGCTGGGGGCGGGGGGCCCCAGCATTTT
CASSSAGGGGPQHF
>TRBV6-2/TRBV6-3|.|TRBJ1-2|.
TGTGCCAGCAGTCCCCATTGGGATTTGGAGTATGGCTACACCTTC
CASSPHWDLEYGYTF
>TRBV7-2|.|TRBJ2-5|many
TGTGCCAGCAGCAGCCGGGACAGCCAAACGGGGGCCCAGTACTTC
CASSSRDSQTGAQYF
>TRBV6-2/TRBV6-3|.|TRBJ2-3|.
TGTGCCAGCAGAACAAATTACGGGACAGATACGCAGTATTTT
CASRTNYGTDTQYF